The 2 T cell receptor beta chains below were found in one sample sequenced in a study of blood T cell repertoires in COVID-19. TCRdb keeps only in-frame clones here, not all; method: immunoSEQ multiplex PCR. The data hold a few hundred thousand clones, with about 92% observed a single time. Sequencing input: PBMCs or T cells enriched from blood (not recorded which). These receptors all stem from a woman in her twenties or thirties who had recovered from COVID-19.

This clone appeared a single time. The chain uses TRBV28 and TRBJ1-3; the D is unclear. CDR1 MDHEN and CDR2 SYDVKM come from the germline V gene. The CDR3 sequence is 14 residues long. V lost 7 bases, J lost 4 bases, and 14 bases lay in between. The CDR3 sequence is CASMDGRTGNTIYF. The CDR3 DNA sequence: TGTGCCAGCATGGACGGGAGAACGGGAAACACCATATATTTT.

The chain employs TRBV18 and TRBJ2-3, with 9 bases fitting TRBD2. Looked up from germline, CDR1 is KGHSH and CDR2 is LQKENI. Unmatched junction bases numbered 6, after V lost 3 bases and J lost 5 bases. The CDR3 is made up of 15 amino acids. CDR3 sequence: CASSPSISGGDTQYF. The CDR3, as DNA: TGTGCCAGCTCACCTTCTATTAGCGGGGGAGATACGCAGTATTTT. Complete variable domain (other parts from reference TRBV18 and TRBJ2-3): NAGVMQNPRHLVRRRGQEARLRCSPMKGHSHVYWYRQLPEEGLKFMVYLQKENIIDESGMPKERFSAEFPKEGPSILRIQQVVRGDSAAYFCASSPSISGGDTQYFGPGTRLTVL.